What follows are 9 T cell receptor beta chains derived from one specimen sequenced in a study of vaccination and CD4 T cells after COVID-19. Treatment specified: roughly ten-day PBMC culture with coronavirus spike peptide pools or control peptides (ViraFEST assay). Oncomine TCR Beta short-read sequencing was applied to DNA from cultured CD4+ T cells. TCRdb ran MiXCR on the PCR reads and lists one entry per CDR3 protein. The sample records about 14,000 distinct CDR3 sequences, more than 55% being singletons. These TCRs' antigens remain unknown. The specimen was CD4+ T cells from blood, cultured in vitro. Every receptor here comes from a human donor who had recovered from COVID-19.

V and J are TRBV2 and TRBJ1-2; TRBD1 matches 11 bases. The V segment lost 5 bases and the J segment 6 bases; nucleotides outside the gene matches: 5. CDR1 is SNHLY and CDR2 is FYNNEI in the germline V gene. The CDR3 has 14 residues. CDR3 sequence: CASSRTGGEDGYTF. The DNA for the CDR3 is TGTGCCAGCAGTCGGACAGGGGGCGAGGATGGCTACACCTTC. Based on the CDR3 plus reference TRBV2 and TRBJ1-2, the full variable domain is EPEVTQTPSHQVTQMGQEVILRCVPISNHLYFYWYRQILGQKVEFLVSFYNNEISEKSEIFDDQFSVERPDGSNFTLKIRSTKLEDSAMYFCASSRTGGEDGYTFGSGTRLTVV.

Here the CDR3 DNA reads TGTGCCAGCAGTTTGGCCGGTTCCACGTATGGCTACACCTTC. Amino acids: CASSLAGSTYGYTF. The V and J genes are TRBV28 and TRBJ1-2; D not certain. The CDR3 length is 14 residues. Germline CDR1 reads MDHEN; CDR2 reads SYDVKM. V shed 3 bases and J shed 5 bases, with 13 bases lying between them.

The chain combines TRBV12-3 or TRBV12-4 with TRBJ1-2; TRBD1 matches at 7 bases. Trimming took 3 bases from V and 3 from J; bases not matched to a gene: 1. The CDR3 covers 13 residues. The CDR3 nucleotides are TGTGCCAGCAGTTTTCAGGGGGACTATGGCTACACCTTC. It codes for CASSFQGDYGYTF.

The chain combines TRBV27 with TRBJ2-3, with TRBD2 identical over 9 bases. Germline CDR1 reads MNHEY; CDR2 reads SMNVEV (reference sequence). The CDR3 loop spans 14 amino acids. Trimming at V came to 5 bases and at J to 5 bases, leaving 5 bases not matched to a gene. The CDR3 loop reads CASSPRAGGDTQYF. CDR3 nucleotides: TGTGCCAGCAGTCCCAGAGCGGGAGGAGATACGCAGTATTTT.

The rearrangement links TRBV6-1 to TRBJ2-2; 10 bases are shared with TRBD1. The length of the CDR3 is 14 residues. Germline V CDR1 and CDR2: MNHNS, SASEGT. With V trimmed by 10 bases and J by 6 bases, 8 bases remained unmatched. CDR3 protein: CAIQRTGGAGELFF. The CDR3 nucleotides read TGTGCCATCCAGAGGACAGGGGGAGCCGGGGAGCTGTTTTTT.

The chain uses TRBV7-8 and TRBJ2-7; D is unclear. Trimming took 5 bases from V and 3 from J, leaving 5 bases between them. The V gene's germline CDR1 is SGHVS and CDR2 FQNEAQ. This CDR3 region has 11 residues. This CDR3 reads CASSQDYEQYF. Here the CDR3 DNA reads TGTGCCAGCAGCCAAGACTACGAGCAGTACTTC.

The chain carries TRBV20-1 and TRBJ2-6, with D possibly being TRBD2 (6 bases). This CDR3 comprises 16 residues. The V and J ends lost 1 base and 4 bases respectively, with 14 bases between them. Germline lookup yields CDR1 DFQATT and CDR2 SNEGSKA (reference sequence). CDR3 protein: CSARVGGARGANVLTF. CDR3 bases: TGCAGTGCTAGAGTAGGAGGGGCGCGGGGGGCCAACGTCCTGACTTTC.

The genes are TRBV6-1 and TRBJ2-3; weak D call: TRBD2 (6 bases). CDR3 length: 15 residues. Germline loops: CDR1 MNHNS, CDR2 SASEGT. V was trimmed by 6 bases and J by 7 bases, leaving 20 bases between them. The CDR3 DNA reads as TGTGCCAGCAGCCCCAGGGCGGGAAAAGGATATACGCAGTATTTT. It is translated as CASSPRAGKGYTQYF.

J is TRBJ2-3 and V is TRBV27, with 11 bases that match TRBD2. The germline gives CDR1 MNHEY, CDR2 SMNVEV (reference sequence). The CDR3 consists of 14 residues. Trimming took 5 bases from V and 6 from J; bases not matched to a gene: 4. The CDR3 sequence: CASSITSGSDTQYF. The CDR3 DNA is TGTGCCAGCAGTATCACTAGCGGGAGCGATACGCAGTATTTT.